This TCR beta chain appears in the sequencing data of a study of T cells in Graves' hyperthyroidism and ophthalmopathy. This clonotype was counted ten times or more. It was RNA transcripts that yielded the amplified TCR beta CDR3 regions. The HTBI primer set was used in a first-round RT-PCR of the TCR CDR3. TCRdb re-called the multiplex PCR reads with MiXCR, one entry per CDR3 protein. Of about 340,000 distinct CDR3 sequences listed, roughly 21% are singletons. Sequenced sample: blood. This receptor was taken from a woman in her forties or fifties with Graves' hyperthyroidism.

CDR3 in amino acids: CASRALGETQYF. DNA of the CDR3: TGTGCCAGCAGGGCTCTAGGGGAGACCCAGTACTTC. The rearrangement uses TRBV28 and TRBJ2-5, with D unclear. Trimming pared 6 bases from V and 5 bases from J, leaving 10 bases between. The CDR3 extends over 12 amino acids. The germline V gene has CDR1 MDHEN and CDR2 SYDVKM. The whole variable domain, remainder taken from reference TRBV28 and TRBJ2-5, is DVKVTQSSRYLVKRTGEKVFLECVQDMDHENMFWYRQDPGLGLRLIYFSYDVKMKEKGDIPEGYSVSREKKERFSLILESASTNQTSMYLCASRALGETQYFGPGTRLLVL.